The rows below give T cell receptor beta chains drawn from one sample of a study of T cells after yellow fever vaccination. Via MiXCR, TCRdb re-called the 5' RACE reads, giving one row per CDR3 protein. The table has about 310,000 distinct CDR3 sequences, roughly 4% seen once. The sample was PBMCs, taken on the day of the yellow fever booster vaccination. These receptors were obtained from a man aged 18-30 years who received the YFV17D yellow fever vaccine. Each CDR3 is given with its conserved first and last residue. Fields, in order: V gene, J gene, D gene, CDR3 protein. A D gene is named only where the DNA matches it firmly.

>TRBV27|TRBJ2-7|-
CASSWGSNSYEQYF
>TRBV5-1|TRBJ2-5|TRBD2
CASSLAQGLGETQYF
>TRBV4-1|TRBJ1-1|-
CASSQDSGRTFMNTEAFF
>TRBV20-1|TRBJ2-7|-
CSAREPQGGQYEQYF
>TRBV5-1|TRBJ2-4|TRBD2
CASSFTSGVNIQYF
>TRBV5-1|TRBJ2-1|-
CASSFGAGYEQFF
>TRBV9|TRBJ1-4|-
CASSVTDEKLFF
>TRBV4-1|TRBJ1-2|-
CASSQGRAGADGYTF
>TRBV20-1|TRBJ1-4|-
CSARTGGSNEKLFF
>TRBV19|TRBJ2-1|-
CASREERTSGATPYNEQFF
>TRBV5-1|TRBJ2-2|-
CASSRGTGPRGTGELFF
>TRBV6-5|TRBJ2-3|TRBD1
CASRAYRGGTDTQYF
>TRBV9|TRBJ2-1|-
CASSVGAGNNEQFF
>TRBV5-1|TRBJ1-1|-
CASSLDHRAEAFF
>TRBV5-1|TRBJ1-1|-
CASSLDPTAEAFF